This T cell receptor (beta chain) was found in a study of tumor-infiltrating lymphocytes in primary liver carcinoma. Study overall: Tumors were staged T1-T3 N0M0 and measured roughly 4.2 to 10 cm across.

Whole-study findings and limits: Tumor-blood pairs (like tumor-adjacent pairs) overlapped less than tumor region pairs did. Tumors had a top-250-clone fraction that was significantly higher than blood (p = 0.039).

This clonotype was found many times. What it recognizes is unknown. Alongside blood RNA obtained from unsorted whole blood, germline DNA was also extracted. Patients had chronic HBV infection and were treatment-naive. Starting from approximately 470 ng of total RNA, TCR beta cDNA was produced with a primer in the constant region. TCR beta libraries came from three nested multiplex PCR rounds using slightly modified ARM-PCR. TCRdb re-analysed the multiplex PCR reads in MiXCR, keeping a single row per CDR3 protein. Of hundreds of thousands of distinct CDR3 sequences listed, roughly 60% are singletons. The TCR comes from a man aged 40-50 years with primary liver carcinoma and hepatitis B virus infection. Sequences were obtained from peripheral blood.

CDR3 bases: TGCGCCAGCAGCCAAGATGGCGGGTCCTGGGGGACCCAGTACTTC. This gives the protein CASSQDGGSWGTQYF. The V call is TRBV4-3, the J call TRBJ2-5, with a weak D call TRBD2 (5 bases). The CDR3 has 15 residues. The ends were cut back, 0 bases at V and 7 bases at J, with 15 bases in the middle. Germline V gene sequence: CDR1 LGHNA, CDR2 YSLEER.